This TCR beta chain appears in the sequencing data of a study of blood T cell repertoires in COVID-19. Study details: Specimens from acute and convalescent COVID-19 originated in the United States, Italy and Spain. Sources were T cells, B-cell-depleted T cells, or PBMCs; the material itself was cDNA or gDNA.

Germline lookup yields CDR1 SGHTA and CDR2 FQGNSA. The CDR3 runs 16 residues. V gave up 5 bases and J gave up 2 bases, with 17 bases separating them. Sequencing was performed with immunoSEQ multiplex PCR; in TCRdb, only in-frame clones are kept and a portion is missing. The data show tens of thousands of clones, with about 76% seen just once and around 43% held by the top ten. Material: peripheral blood. This chain links TRBV7-2 with TRBJ2-3; perhaps TRBD1 as D (6 bases). The receptor's source is a man between 65 and 80 years old with active or convalescent COVID-19. The CDR3 coding sequence is TGTGCCAGCAGCCCGTACGGGCAGGGGTCCACAGATACGCAGTATTTT. Translation: CASSPYGQGSTDTQYF.